This entry describes one TCR beta chain. These data come from a study of regulatory T cells in long-lasting Graves disease. Investigators prepared the TCR beta libraries by applying iRepertoire HTBI primers and Arm-PCR of CDR3 regions. TCRdb analysed the multiplex PCR reads with MiXCR anew, one entry per CDR3 protein. Here the sample spans about 300,000 distinct CDR3 sequences, 18% being singletons. The sample's time point: newly diagnosed GD, antithyroid drugs for less than 3 months. PBMC-extracted RNA yielded the TCR library. The length of the CDR3 is 12 residues. Trimming pared 11 bases from V and 3 bases from J, leaving 13 bases between. CDR1 and CDR2 (germline): LNHDA, SQIVND (reference sequence).

The starting material was peripheral blood mononuclear cells (PBMCs), obtained at new diagnosis, from a patient treated with antithyroid drugs. The origin of this receptor is a female donor with Graves disease. The genes are TRBV19 and TRBJ1-2; D gene uncertain. The CDR3 region has the DNA TGTGCCGGGCAGAGGCGCGACTATGGCTACACCTTC. This translates into CAGQRRDYGYTF.